A single sample gave rise to the 27 T cell receptor beta chains below, sequenced in a study of PD-L1 blockade in urothelial cancer. Regarding time point: pretreatment peripheral blood. Sequenced by immunoSEQ multiplex PCR; TCRdb stores in-frame clones only, minus some. The sample contains some 56,000 clones, approximately 83% of which appear only once. This sample comprised PBMCs, obtained around atezolizumab (anti-PD-L1) treatment. The receptors come from a man between 65 and 80 years old with urothelial cancer.

V gene TRBV7-9 combines with J gene TRBJ1-4, with D tentatively TRBD1 (6 bases). This CDR3 spans 13 amino acids. V dropped 1 base and J dropped 11 bases, with 11 bases sitting between them. Germline V lookup: CDR1 SEHNR, CDR2 FQNEAQ (reference sequence). The CDR3 DNA sequence: TGTGCCAGCAGCTTAGAGCCAGGGGTTAAACTGTTTTTT. Translated, it gives CASSLEPGVKLFF.

The chain is built from TRBV7-3 and TRBJ2-1; TRBD2 aligns across 11 bases. The CDR3 consists of 15 residues. V was clipped by 5 bases and J by 7 bases; unmatched bases: 7. CDR1 is SGHTA and CDR2 is FQGTGA in the germline V gene. The CDR3 nucleotides are TGTGCCAGCAGCCGAACTAGCGGGAGCGATAATGAGCAGTTCTTC. It is translated as CASSRTSGSDNEQFF.

The genes are TRBV9 and TRBJ2-1; D is possibly TRBD2 (5 bases). CDR1 is SGDLS and CDR2 is YYNGEE in the germline V gene. This CDR3 is 15 amino acids long. Trimming took off 3 bases at V and 0 bases at J, with 10 bases between the two ends. CDR3 DNA sequence: TGTGCCAGCAGCGAGAGCAGCGGCTCCTACAATGAGCAGTTCTTC. Its protein is CASSESSGSYNEQFF.

The J gene is TRBJ2-7, the V gene TRBV5-4, with a possible D match to TRBD2 (7 bases). The CDR3 is made up of 19 amino acids. Germline CDR1 and CDR2: SGHNT and YYREEE (reference sequence). V gave up 4 bases and J gave up 2 bases, with 28 bases separating them. The CDR3 loop reads CASSALGGPGGTITYEQYF. The DNA for the CDR3 is TGTGCCAGCAGCGCGTTAGGGGGGCCAGGCGGGACTATAACCTACGAGCAGTACTTC.

The J gene is TRBJ2-2, the V gene TRBV4-1; TRBD1 agrees at 7 bases. The CDR3 is made up of 16 amino acids. CDR1 MGHRA and CDR2 YSYEKL come from the germline V gene. Trimming cost V 4 bases and J 1 base; bases outside gene matches: 6. CDR3 amino acids: CASSPRDSLNTGELFF. CDR3 in DNA: TGCGCCAGCAGCCCTCGGGACAGCCTGAACACCGGGGAGCTGTTTTTT.

J is TRBJ2-7 and V is TRBV5-5, with D possibly matching TRBD2 (5 bases). This CDR3 comprises 13 residues. V lost 4 bases, J lost 7 bases, and 15 bases lay in between. CDR1 is SGHKS and CDR2 is YYEKEE in the germline V gene (reference sequence). CDR3 region: CASSPRGVWEQYF. CDR3 DNA: TGTGCCAGCAGCCCCCGGGGAGTATGGGAGCAGTACTTC.

V usage is TRBV28 and J usage is TRBJ2-7; D is uncertain. The CDR3 sequence is 14 residues long. V lost 6 bases and J lost 2, with 14 bases in between. CDR1 and CDR2 from the germline V gene are MDHEN and SYDVKM. The CDR3 sequence is CASSPAEDTYEQYF. In DNA form, the CDR3 reads TGTGCCAGCAGCCCAGCTGAGGATACCTACGAGCAGTACTTC.

The chain employs TRBV28 and TRBJ2-7, with 10 positions matching TRBD1. The CDR3 sequence is 15 residues long. V shed 5 bases, J shed 0 bases, and the junction held 4 bases outside the gene matches. Germline-derived CDR1 and CDR2 are MDHEN and SYDVKM. The CDR3 sequence: CASSGGQGSSYEQYF. The CDR3 nucleotides read TGTGCCAGCAGTGGGGGACAGGGGAGCTCCTACGAGCAGTACTTC. The entire variable domain, with the rest obtained from reference TRBV28 and TRBJ2-7, is as follows: DVKVTQSSRYLVKRTGEKVFLECVQDMDHENMFWYRQDPGLGLRLIYFSYDVKMKEKGDIPEGYSVSREKKERFSLILESASTNQTSMYLCASSGGQGSSYEQYFGPGTRLTVT.

The V call is TRBV9, the J call TRBJ2-1; TRBD2 aligns across 7 bases. Trimming took 3 bases from V and 11 from J; bases not matched to a gene: 5. From germline, CDR1 is SGDLS and CDR2 YYNGEE. The CDR3 loop spans 12 amino acids. CDR3: CASSASGSKQFF. DNA of the CDR3: TGTGCCAGCAGCGCTAGCGGCAGCAAGCAGTTCTTC.

The chain couples TRBV5-4 to TRBJ2-2; 15 positions match TRBD2. The germline CDR1 and CDR2 sequences are SGHNT and YYREEE (reference sequence). The CDR3 has 16 residues. Trimming removed 9 bases from V and 4 bases from J; junction bases left unmatched: 7. CDR3 DNA sequence: TGTGCCATAGAACCGGGACTAGCGGGAGGCACCGGGGAGCTGTTTTTT. It is translated as CAIEPGLAGGTGELFF.

CDR3 bases: TGTGCCAGTAGTATGGCCCCCTCGTTGAGTAGCGGGAGCTACGAGCAGTACTTC. It codes for CASSMAPSLSSGSYEQYF. This rearrangement joins TRBV19 to TRBJ2-7; 9 nucleotides line up with TRBD2. This CDR3 has 18 residues. V lost 3 bases to trimming and J lost 3 bases; unmatched junction nucleotides: 15. In germline, CDR1 is LNHDA, CDR2 SQIVND (reference sequence).

This clone is a singleton in its sample. This chain joins TRBV10-1 and TRBJ2-1, with 9 nucleotides matching TRBD2. This CDR3 has 15 amino acids. The V segment lost 0 bases and the J segment 5 bases; nucleotides outside the gene matches: 2. Germline V gives CDR1 WNHNN, CDR2 SYGVQD (reference sequence). The CDR3 here is CASSESTSGHNEQFF. As DNA, the CDR3 is TGCGCCAGCAGTGAGTCGACTAGCGGTCACAATGAGCAGTTCTTC.

The chain couples TRBV7-9 to TRBJ1-2; 7 nucleotides match TRBD1. Looked up from germline, CDR1 is SEHNR and CDR2 is FQNEAQ (reference sequence). Trimming removed 0 bases from V and 3 bases from J; junction bases left unmatched: 4. This CDR3 contains 15 residues. In DNA form, the CDR3 reads TGTGCCAGCAGCTTAGCGGGGACAGATCACTATGGCTACACCTTC. Translation: CASSLAGTDHYGYTF.

The chain couples TRBV6-5 to TRBJ2-3; D not certain. V was cut by 0 bases and J by 4 bases, with 8 bases left in between. The CDR3 has 14 amino acids. In germline, CDR1 is MNHEY, CDR2 SVGAGI. The CDR3 protein is CASSYSNRADTQYF. The CDR3 coding sequence is TGTGCCAGCAGTTACTCCAATAGAGCAGATACGCAGTATTTT.

The CDR3 DNA reads as TGCAGCGCCATAGCGACAGGGGCTAGTCAGCCCCAGCATTTT. It translates to CSAIATGASQPQHF. This chain links TRBV29-1 with TRBJ1-5, with TRBD1 matching over 8 bases. This CDR3 comprises 14 residues. Germline CDR1 and CDR2: SQVTM and ANQGSEA. V shed 7 bases and J 6 bases; nucleotides not matched to a gene: 11.

The rearrangement uses TRBV11-2 and TRBJ2-7; 8 bases are shared with TRBD1. This CDR3 has 15 residues. Germline V gene data show CDR1 as SGHAT and CDR2 as FQNNGV. Trimming at V came to 0 bases and at J to 3 bases, leaving 4 bases not matched to a gene. The CDR3 region has the DNA TGTGCCAGCAGCTTAGAGCCAGGGGGCAGCTACGAGCAGTACTTC. This sequence encodes CASSLEPGGSYEQYF.

The rearrangement joins TRBV12-5 to TRBJ2-7, with TRBD2 matching 8 bases. From germline, CDR1 is LGHNT and CDR2 FRNRAP. The trim removed 6 bases at V and 3 bases at J, leaving 4 bases unmatched. The CDR3 runs 13 residues. The CDR3 spells CASGPSGSYEQYF. CDR3 bases: TGTGCTAGTGGCCCGAGCGGGAGCTACGAGCAGTACTTC. Full variable domain (missing parts from reference TRBV12-5 and TRBJ2-7): DARVTQTPRHKVTEMGQEVTMRCQPILGHNTVFWYRQTMMQGLELLAYFRNRAPLDDSGMPKDRFSAEMPDATLATLKIQPSEPRDSAVYFCASGPSGSYEQYFGPGTRLTVT.

The chain recombines TRBV5-4 with TRBJ2-5; tentatively, D is TRBD2 (5 bases). V was clipped by 5 bases and J by 2 bases, with 10 bases between them. The CDR3 length is 13 residues. In germline, CDR1 is SGHNT, CDR2 YYREEE (reference sequence). The CDR3 here is CASSTGGQETQYF. The CDR3 region has the DNA TGTGCCAGCAGTACCGGAGGTCAAGAGACCCAGTACTTC.

The chain employs TRBV2 and TRBJ2-7; D gene unclear. Per the germline V gene, CDR1 is SNHLY and CDR2 is FYNNEI. V lost 4 bases and J lost 5, with 12 bases in between. The CDR3 has 13 residues. The CDR3 spells CASSGQDPNEQYF. The DNA for the CDR3 is TGTGCCAGCAGTGGACAAGACCCCAACGAGCAGTACTTC. Variable domain in full (rest from reference TRBV2 and TRBJ2-7): EPEVTQTPSHQVTQMGQEVILRCVPISNHLYFYWYRQILGQKVEFLVSFYNNEISEKSEIFDDQFSVERPDGSNFTLKIRSTKLEDSAMYFCASSGQDPNEQYFGPGTRLTVT.

The gene calls are TRBV6-6 and TRBJ1-2; 7 bases line up with TRBD1. V was clipped by 5 bases and J by 2 bases; unmatched bases: 2. The CDR3 length is 13 residues. The germline CDR1 and CDR2 sequences are MNHNY and SVGAGI (reference sequence). CDR3 sequence (DNA): TGTGCCAGCAGTCCGGGACAGAACTATGGCTACACCTTC. The encoded protein is CASSPGQNYGYTF.

The chain recombines TRBV6-1 with TRBJ1-3, with 7 bases that match TRBD1. With V trimmed by 7 bases and J by 4 bases, 7 bases remained unmatched. CDR1 is MNHNS and CDR2 is SASEGT in the germline V gene. CDR3 length: 14 amino acids. In nucleotides, the CDR3 is TGTGCCAGCATGGAACCAGGGGGGGGAAACACCATATATTTT. Translating gives CASMEPGGGNTIYF.

J is TRBJ2-6 and V is TRBV5-1, with D hard to call. The CDR3 runs 17 residues. V dropped 2 bases and J dropped 0 bases, with 12 bases sitting between them. Germline V gene sequence: CDR1 SGHRS, CDR2 YFSETQ. The CDR3 DNA follows: TGCGCCAGCAGCTTCGGGTCTCCCTTCTCTGGGGCCAACGTCCTGACTTTC. Protein product: CASSFGSPFSGANVLTF.

The V and J genes are TRBV5-1 and TRBJ2-7, with TRBD2 matching over 12 bases. In germline, CDR1 is SGHRS, CDR2 YFSETQ. CDR3 length: 14 residues. J was trimmed by 6 bases and V by 2 bases; bases with no gene match: 3. CDR3 sequence: CASSLGTSGREQYF. The DNA of the CDR3 is TGCGCCAGCAGCTTAGGGACTAGCGGGCGCGAGCAGTACTTC.

The J gene is TRBJ2-7, the V gene TRBV13; D remains ambiguous. The ends were cut back, 5 bases at V and 0 bases at J, with 11 bases in the middle. This CDR3 region has 14 residues. Germline V gene data show CDR1 as PRHDT and CDR2 as FYEKMQ (reference sequence). The CDR3 nucleotides read TGTGCCAGCAGCCGAGCGTTGAGCTCCTACGAGCAGTACTTC. Protein product: CASSRALSSYEQYF. Using reference TRBV13 and TRBJ2-7 for the parts outside the CDR3, the full variable domain is AAGVIQSPRHLIKEKRETATLKCYPIPRHDTVYWYQQGPGQDPQFLISFYEKMQSDKGSIPDRFSAQQFSDYHSELNMSSLELGDSALYFCASSRALSSYEQYFGPGTRLTVT.

This chain links TRBV6-1 with TRBJ2-2, with D tentatively TRBD2 (6 bases). Germline lookup yields CDR1 MNHNS and CDR2 SASEGT. V gave up 2 bases and J gave up 1 base, with 11 bases separating them. The CDR3 has 16 amino acids. The chain's CDR3 is CASSERRAGNTGELFF. CDR3 DNA: TGTGCCAGCAGTGAAAGGAGGGCAGGGAACACCGGGGAGCTGTTTTTT.

This clone was recorded once. V usage is TRBV6-6 and J usage is TRBJ2-7; the D gene is possibly TRBD1 (5 bases). CDR1 is MNHNY and CDR2 is SVGAGI in the germline V gene (reference sequence). V dropped 0 bases and J dropped 8 bases, with 17 bases sitting between them. This CDR3 has 15 amino acids. The CDR3 sequence is CASSYSGQTERKQYF. The CDR3 nucleotides are TGTGCCAGCAGTTACTCCGGACAAACAGAGAGGAAGCAGTACTTC.

The chain joins TRBV9 to TRBJ2-5; TRBD1 matches at 10 bases. The CDR3 runs to 18 residues. CDR1 and CDR2 from the germline V gene are SGDLS and YYNGEE. V lost 5 bases, J lost 4 bases, and 17 bases stayed unmatched. CDR3 sequence (DNA): TGTGCCAGCAGGGCTACCCGAATGGGACAGGGGCTGGGAGAGACCCAGTACTTC. This gives the protein CASRATRMGQGLGETQYF.